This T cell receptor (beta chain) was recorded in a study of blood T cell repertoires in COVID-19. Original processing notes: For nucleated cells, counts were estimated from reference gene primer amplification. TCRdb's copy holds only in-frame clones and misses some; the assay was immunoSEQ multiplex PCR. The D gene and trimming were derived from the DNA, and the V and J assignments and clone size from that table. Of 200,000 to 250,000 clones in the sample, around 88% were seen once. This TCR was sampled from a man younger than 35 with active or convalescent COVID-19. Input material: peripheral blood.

This CDR3 reads CASSRDSNSYTF. The DNA for the CDR3 is TGTGCCAGCAGCCGGGACAGTAACTCCTACACCTTC. The V gene is TRBV7-2, the J gene TRBJ1-2; 7 bases map to TRBD1. Germline CDR1 and CDR2: SGHTA and FQGNSA. The J segment lost 10 bases and the V segment lost 5 bases, leaving 7 bases of the junction unmatched. The length of the CDR3 is 12 residues.